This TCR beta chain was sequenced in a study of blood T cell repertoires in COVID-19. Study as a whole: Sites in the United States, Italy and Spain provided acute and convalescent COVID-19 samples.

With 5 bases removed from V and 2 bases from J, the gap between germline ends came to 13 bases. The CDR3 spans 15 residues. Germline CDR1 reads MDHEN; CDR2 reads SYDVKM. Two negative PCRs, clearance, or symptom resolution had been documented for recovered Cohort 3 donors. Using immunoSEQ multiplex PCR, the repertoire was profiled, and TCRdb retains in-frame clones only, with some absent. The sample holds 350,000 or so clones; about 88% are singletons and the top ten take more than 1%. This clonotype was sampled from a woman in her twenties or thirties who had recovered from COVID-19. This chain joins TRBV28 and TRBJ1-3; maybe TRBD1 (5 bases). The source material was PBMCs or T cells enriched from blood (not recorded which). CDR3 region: CASSTQGSAGNTIYF. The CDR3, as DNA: TGTGCCAGCAGTACTCAGGGCAGTGCTGGAAACACCATATATTTT.